These T cell receptor beta chains were read from a single sample in a study of spatial heterogeneity in lung cancer. One entry per CDR3 protein, called by TCRdb with MiXCR from the 5' RACE reads. The sample holds 75,000 to 85,000 distinct CDR3 sequences; under 25% are singletons and the top ten take roughly 6.2%. The sequencing here drew on PBMCs, taken at surgery. The receptors derive from a male donor with early-stage non-small cell lung cancer. CDR3s include the opening cysteine and the closing phenylalanine or tryptophan. The D gene is left open where the match is weak. Clone size appears in some rows only: once, few, many, or a class for an expanded clone.

clone_size j_call d_call v_call cdr3_aa cdr3_nt
many TRBJ1-2 NA TRBV29-1 CSVLTGEYGYTF TGCAGCGTCTTGACAGGCGAATATGGCTACACCTTC
NA TRBJ2-4 TRBD1 TRBV5-1 CASSPLTGVDIQYF TGCGCCAGCAGCCCACTAACAGGGGTAGACATTCAGTACTTC
many TRBJ2-7 TRBD1 TRBV5-4 CASSTGQGYEQYF TGTGCCAGCAGCACGGGACAGGGCTACGAGCAGTACTTC
NA TRBJ2-1 NA TRBV12-3/TRBV12-4 CATHSGPRDGNEQFF TGTGCCACCCACTCGGGCCCCCGAGATGGCAATGAGCAGTTCTTC
few TRBJ1-6 NA TRBV6-6 CASTTFGALGSPLHF TGTGCCAGCACCACCTTTGGGGCTCTAGGTTCACCCCTCCACTTT
NA TRBJ1-1 TRBD1 TRBV12-3/TRBV12-4 CASIAENRGNTEAFF TGTGCCAGCATTGCCGAGAACAGGGGAAACACTGAAGCTTTCTTT
medium-sized TRBJ2-7 TRBD1 TRBV29-1 CSALTGPYEQYF TGCAGCGCTTTGACAGGGCCCTACGAGCAGTACTTC
many TRBJ2-2 TRBD1 TRBV7-9 CASSPTTGLGTGELFF TGTGCCAGCAGCCCCACGACAGGGTTGGGAACCGGGGAGCTGTTTTTT
NA TRBJ2-7 TRBD1 TRBV7-2 CASSGRTGYEQYF TGTGCCAGCAGCGGACGGACAGGGTACGAGCAGTACTTC
many TRBJ2-3 TRBD2 TRBV6-4 CASSVASGGTDTQYF TGTGCCAGCAGTGTTGCTAGCGGGGGCACAGATACGCAGTATTTT
few TRBJ2-2 TRBD2 TRBV9 CASSPLGTTNTGELFF TGTGCCAGCAGCCCACTGGGGACTACGAACACCGGGGAGCTGTTTTTT
NA TRBJ2-1 TRBD2 TRBV2 CASSEVAGGYEQFF TGTGCCAGCAGTGAGGTAGCGGGAGGCTATGAGCAGTTCTTC
NA TRBJ2-7 TRBD1 TRBV10-3 CAISRDRGDRQYF TGTGCCATCAGCCGGGACAGGGGGGACAGGCAGTACTTC
NA TRBJ2-3 NA TRBV5-1 CASRVQASTDTQYF TGCGCCAGCAGGGTCCAAGCTAGCACAGATACGCAGTATTTT
NA TRBJ1-5 NA TRBV6-6 CASSTGFQPQHF TGTGCCAGCAGCACAGGGTTTCAGCCCCAGCATTTT
NA TRBJ2-1 TRBD1 TRBV27 CASSFPRQGPYNEQFF TGTGCCAGCAGTTTCCCTCGACAGGGTCCCTACAATGAGCAGTTCTTC
many TRBJ2-7 NA TRBV5-4 CASSFGPDVTYEQYF TGTGCCAGCAGCTTCGGTCCGGATGTAACCTACGAGCAGTACTTC